This TCR beta chain originates from a study of post-analysis software for immune sequencing data. General study points: A few TRBV segments occurring more often in patients than controls included TRBV5-6, TRBV5-1 and TRBV20-1.

About this clonotype: No antigen is known for it.

CDR3 length: 12 residues. The germline V gene encodes CDR1 GTSNPN and CDR2 SVGIG (reference sequence). The TCR beta cDNA libraries carried unique molecular identifiers. A single record per CDR3 protein comes from TCRdb applying MiXCR to the PCR reads. The table lists under 900,000 distinct CDR3 sequences, approximately 53% of them singletons. The chain carries TRBV30 and TRBJ2-4; D unclear. The J call could be wrong; TRBJ2-7 is a better fit for the DNA end. This clonotype was obtained from a girl aged 5-17 years with multiple sclerosis. Material for sequencing was blood. The CDR3 bases are TGTGCCTGGAGTGTAATCGGCAGCGAGCAGTACTTC. Translating it yields CAWSVIGSEQYF.